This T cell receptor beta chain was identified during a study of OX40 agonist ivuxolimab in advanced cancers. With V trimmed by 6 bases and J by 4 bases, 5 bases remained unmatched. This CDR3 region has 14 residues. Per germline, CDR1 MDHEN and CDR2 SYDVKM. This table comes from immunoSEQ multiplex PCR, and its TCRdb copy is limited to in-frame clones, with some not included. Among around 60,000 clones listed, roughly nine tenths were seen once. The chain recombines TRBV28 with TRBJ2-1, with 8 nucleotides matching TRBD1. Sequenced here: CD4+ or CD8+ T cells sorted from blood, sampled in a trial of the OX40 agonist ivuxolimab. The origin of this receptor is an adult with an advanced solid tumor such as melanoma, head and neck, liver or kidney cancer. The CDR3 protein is CASSSGTGYNEQFF. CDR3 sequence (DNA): TGTGCCAGCAGCTCCGGGACAGGTTACAATGAGCAGTTCTTC.